Listed below are T cell receptor beta chains from one sample, sequenced in a study of vaccination and CD4 T cells after COVID-19. No antigen has been assigned to these receptors. From the PCR reads, TCRdb called clonotypes with MiXCR, one entry per CDR3 protein. The sample yields thousands of distinct CDR3 sequences, roughly half seen once. Sample: CD4+ T cells from blood, cultured in vitro. These receptors were taken from a human donor who had recovered from COVID-19. Each CDR3 is given with its conserved first and last residue. D genes are given only for firm matches. Expanded clones are given a class, and other clones once, few, many or no size at all.

v_call	j_call	d_call	clone_size	cdr3_nt	cdr3_aa
TRBV20-1	TRBJ1-1	TRBD1	-	TGCAGTGCCCGGGACAGGGGAGAGTACACTGAAGCTTTCTTT	CSARDRGEYTEAFF
TRBV7-9	TRBJ2-7	TRBD1	once	TGTGCCACCGGACAGGTCGGCTACGAGCAGTACTTC	CATGQVGYEQYF
TRBV20-1	TRBJ2-7	TRBD2	-	TGCAGTGCTAGAGGGGCTAGCGGGAGCTACGAGCAGTACTTC	CSARGASGSYEQYF
TRBV4-1	TRBJ2-3	TRBD2	-	TGCGCCAGCAGCCAGCACGGGACTAGCGGGGATACGCAGTATTTT	CASSQHGTSGDTQYF
TRBV7-2	TRBJ1-5	TRBD1	-	TGTGCCAGCAGCTTGGGGACAGGGGGCTATGGTCAGCCCCAGCATTTT	CASSLGTGGYGQPQHF
TRBV28	TRBJ1-2	-	few	TGTGCCAGCAGTTTGGTCGCCTCCCCCCTTGGCTACACCTTC	CASSLVASPLGYTF
TRBV10-2	TRBJ2-1	TRBD2	once	TGCGCCAGCAGTGGAGGGGAACTAGCGGACAATGAGCAGTTCTTC	CASSGGELADNEQFF
TRBV11-3	TRBJ2-1	TRBD2	few	TGTGCCAGCAGCGGAGGGACTAGCGGGGGCTACAATGAGCAGTTCTTC	CASSGGTSGGYNEQFF
TRBV20-1	TRBJ1-5	TRBD1	few	TGCAGTGCTAGCCGGGACAGGCGACAGCCCCAGCATTTT	CSASRDRRQPQHF
TRBV6-1	TRBJ2-2	TRBD2	few	TGTGCCAGCGTGAGGGCGGGAGCGGTCGGGGAGCTGTTTTTT	CASVRAGAVGELFF
TRBV6-5	TRBJ1-4	-	-	TGTGCCAGCAGTTATTATTCCCTTCGGGACCTAGGGGAAGAAAAACTGTTTTTT	CASSYYSLRDLGEEKLFF
TRBV25-1	TRBJ2-5	-	-	TGTGCCAGCAGTGAAATAGGGGGCCAAGAGACCCAGTACTTC	CASSEIGGQETQYF
TRBV12-3/TRBV12-4	TRBJ2-7	-	-	TGTGCCAGCAGCCCCGGGACATCTTACGAGCAGTACTTC	CASSPGTSYEQYF
TRBV24-1	TRBJ2-3	TRBD1	-	TGTGCCACCAGCCCGGGACAGGGGGCAGATACGCAGTATTTT	CATSPGQGADTQYF
TRBV15	TRBJ1-6	-	few	TGTGCCACCAGCAAGTTTCAAGGTTCACCCCTCCACTTT	CATSKFQGSPLHF
TRBV6-5	TRBJ1-6	TRBD1	-	TGTGCCAGCAGTTCCAGGACAGGGAGAGGCTCACCCCTCCACTTT	CASSSRTGRGSPLHF